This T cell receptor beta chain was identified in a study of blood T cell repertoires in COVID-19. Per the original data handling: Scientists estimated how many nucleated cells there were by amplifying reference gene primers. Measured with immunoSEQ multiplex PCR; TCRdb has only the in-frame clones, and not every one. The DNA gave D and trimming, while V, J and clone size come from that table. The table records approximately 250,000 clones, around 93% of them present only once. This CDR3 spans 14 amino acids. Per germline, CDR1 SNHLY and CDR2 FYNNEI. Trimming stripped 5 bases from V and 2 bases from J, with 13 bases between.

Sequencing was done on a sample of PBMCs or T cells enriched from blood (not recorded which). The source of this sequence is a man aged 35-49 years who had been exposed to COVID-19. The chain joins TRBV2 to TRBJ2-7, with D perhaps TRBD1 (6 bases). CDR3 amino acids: CASSTTGPPYEQYF. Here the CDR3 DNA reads TGTGCCAGCAGTACGACAGGACCCCCCTACGAGCAGTACTTC. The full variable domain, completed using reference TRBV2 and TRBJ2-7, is EPEVTQTPSHQVTQMGQEVILRCVPISNHLYFYWYRQILGQKVEFLVSFYNNEISEKSEIFDDQFSVERPDGSNFTLKIRSTKLEDSAMYFCASSTTGPPYEQYFGPGTRLTVT.